This entry lists 4 T cell receptor beta chains sequenced from one sample in a study of shared clonotypes between healthy human individuals. Clones were read by immunoSEQ multiplex PCR, and TCRdb kept only the in-frame ones, dropping some. The table includes about 2.4 million clones, more than 85% detected once. Sequenced input: naive CD4+ T cells from PBMCs. Subset described: CD45RA+ positively selected. All receptors derive from a young man in good health. Some clones in this sample may be carry-over from other donors' samples.

The chain uses TRBV6-5 and TRBJ2-2; D unclear. CDR3 length equals 12 residues. Germline V lookup: CDR1 MNHEY, CDR2 SVGAGI. Deletions cut 1 base from V and 6 bases from J, with 3 bases between. The chain's CDR3 is CASSYLAGELFF. The CDR3 DNA sequence: TGTGCCAGCAGTTACTTAGCCGGGGAGCTGTTTTTT.

V gene TRBV7-9 combines with J gene TRBJ1-4; 8 bases are shared with TRBD1. The CDR3 totals 16 residues. With 4 bases clipped from V and 8 bases from J, the junction kept 12 bases outside the gene matches. The germline V gene encodes CDR1 SEHNR and CDR2 FQNEAQ (reference sequence). For the CDR3, the DNA is TGTGCCAGCAGCTCTCTATCGACAGGGGCTAGGGAAAAACTGTTTTTT. This gives the protein CASSSLSTGAREKLFF. The full variable domain, completed using reference TRBV7-9 and TRBJ1-4, is DTGVSQNPRHKITKRGQNVTFRCDPISEHNRLYWYRQTLGQGPEFLTYFQNEAQLEKSRLLSDRFSAERPKGSFSTLEIQRTEQGDSAMYLCASSSLSTGAREKLFFGSGTQLSVL.

This clone was observed a single time. This rearrangement joins TRBV10-3 to TRBJ2-1; D could derive from TRBD1 or TRBD2 (6 bases each). V gave up 1 base and J gave up 3 bases, with 16 bases separating them. The CDR3 runs to 17 residues. Looked up from germline, CDR1 is ENHRY and CDR2 is SYGVKD. This chain's CDR3 is CAISEFGGGRDYNEQFF. CDR3 bases: TGTGCCATCAGTGAGTTCGGAGGGGGACGGGACTACAATGAGCAGTTCTTC.

This chain's CDR3 is CASSPVSGGAHEQYF. As DNA, the CDR3 is TGTGCCAGCAGCCCCGTCAGCGGGGGCGCCCACGAGCAGTACTTC. V gene TRBV7-2 combines with J gene TRBJ2-7, with 8 bases fitting TRBD2. Germline V gene data show CDR1 as SGHTA and CDR2 as FQGNSA. V shed 5 bases, J shed 5 bases, and the junction held 11 bases outside the gene matches. The CDR3 is 15 amino acids.